The 20 T cell receptor beta chains below all came from one sample that was sequenced in a study of OX40 agonist ivuxolimab in advanced cancers. Clones were sequenced by immunoSEQ multiplex PCR, and TCRdb holds only the in-frame ones, with some missing. Of about 60,000 clones in the sample, roughly 93% were seen once. This material consisted of CD4+ or CD8+ T cells sorted from blood, taken in a trial of the OX40 agonist ivuxolimab. The receptors shown here come from an adult with an advanced solid tumor such as melanoma, head and neck, liver or kidney cancer.

This clone appeared a single time. The gene calls are TRBV9 and TRBJ1-3; perhaps TRBD1 as D (6 bases). Trimming removed 4 bases from V and 7 bases from J, with 18 bases in between. CDR1 and CDR2 from the germline V gene are SGDLS and YYNGEE. This CDR3 is built from 15 residues. CDR3 region: CASSPGTMAGNTIYF. CDR3 sequence (DNA): TGTGCCAGCAGCCCCGGGACAATGGCCGGCAACACCATATATTTT.

The chain is built from TRBV4-2 and TRBJ2-5; D is possibly TRBD1 or TRBD2 (6 bases each). V was trimmed by 0 bases and J by 4 bases, leaving 15 bases between them. The V gene's germline CDR1 is LGHNA and CDR2 YNFKEQ. The CDR3 is made up of 16 amino acids. CDR3 nucleotide sequence: TGTGCCAGCAGCCAAGATTCCGGGGGCGCGCTAGAGACCCAGTACTTC. It translates to CASSQDSGGALETQYF.

The chain recombines TRBV11-3 with TRBJ2-2; weak D call: TRBD1 (6 bases). CDR3 size: 16 residues. Germline CDR1 is SGHNT and CDR2 is YENEEA. V dropped 6 bases and J dropped 1 base, with 15 bases sitting between them. CDR3 sequence (DNA): TGTGCCAGCAGTTTTTTCCGGGGACAGAACACCGGGGAGCTGTTTTTT. This encodes CASSFFRGQNTGELFF.

In this sample, this clone turned up once. J is TRBJ1-1 and V is TRBV13, with D tentatively TRBD1 (5 bases). The length of the CDR3 is 13 residues. Trimming took off 2 bases at V and 6 bases at J, with 10 bases between the two ends. The germline V gene encodes CDR1 PRHDT and CDR2 FYEKMQ (reference sequence). DNA of the CDR3: TGTGCCAGCAGCTTATCAGGGCGAGCTGAAGCTTTCTTT. Translating gives CASSLSGRAEAFF.

This chain connects TRBV7-2 to TRBJ2-7, with D possibly being TRBD2 (6 bases). CDR1 is SGHTA, CDR2 FQGNSA, per germline. The germline V and J ends were trimmed by 2 bases and 0 bases, with 14 bases remaining between them. This CDR3 spans 16 amino acids. The CDR3 coding sequence is TGTGCCAGCAGCTTATTGGGCGGGACGAGCTCCTACGAGCAGTACTTC. This sequence encodes CASSLLGGTSSYEQYF.

This chain uses TRBV7-8 with TRBJ1-2; 8 positions match TRBD1. Germline V gene data show CDR1 as SGHVS and CDR2 as FQNEAQ. V gave up 3 bases and J gave up 6 bases; unmatched junction bases: 6. The CDR3 is 14 residues long. The CDR3 DNA sequence: TGTGCCAGCAGCTTGGGCAGGGGGCAGAATGGCTACACCTTC. Protein: CASSLGRGQNGYTF.

The chain has TRBV30 and TRBJ2-3; 9 bases align to TRBD2. Germline values: CDR1 GTSNPN, CDR2 SVGIG (reference sequence). This CDR3 is 15 amino acids long. V trimming: 2 bases; J trimming: 2 bases; junction bases outside the gene matches: 5. In DNA, the CDR3 is TGTGCCTGGAGTCCGGGACTAGCACTCACAGATACGCAGTATTTT. Its translation is CAWSPGLALTDTQYF.

V and J are TRBV18 and TRBJ2-5; possible D gene TRBD2, 6 bases. The V end was cut by 1 base, the J end by 2 bases, with 14 bases between. The CDR3 sequence is 16 residues long. The germline gives CDR1 KGHSH, CDR2 LQKENI. For the CDR3, the DNA is TGTGCCAGCTCACCACGGGCAGCGGGCCCTCAAGAGACCCAGTACTTC. Translation gives CASSPRAAGPQETQYF.

The V and J genes are TRBV28 and TRBJ2-1, with TRBD1 identical over 10 bases. CDR1 and CDR2 (germline): MDHEN, SYDVKM. V gave up 6 bases and J gave up 1 base; unmatched junction bases: 15. This CDR3 spans 19 amino acids. CDR3 DNA: TGTGCCAGCAGACCCGGGACAGGGGTATCAATCAGGTCCTACAATGAGCAGTTCTTC. This translates into CASRPGTGVSIRSYNEQFF.

The table lists this clone with a count of one. CDR3 coding DNA: TGTGCCAGCAGCCCGCTCTTAGAGGACACTGAAGCTTTCTTT. Amino acid sequence: CASSPLLEDTEAFF. The chain is built from TRBV6-5 and TRBJ1-1; D is ambiguous. Trimming left V 6 bases short and J 3 bases short, with 14 bases between. From germline, CDR1 is MNHEY and CDR2 SVGAGI. The CDR3 sequence is 14 residues long.

The CDR3 spells CASSIGTPTYEQYF. The DNA for the CDR3 is TGTGCCAGTAGTATCGGGACGCCAACCTACGAGCAGTACTTC. The gene calls are TRBV19 and TRBJ2-7; D tentatively fits TRBD1 or TRBD2 (5 bases each). The V and J ends lost 3 bases and 2 bases respectively, with 11 bases between them. This CDR3 is 14 amino acids long. Germline CDR1 is LNHDA and CDR2 is SQIVND (reference sequence).

The gene calls are TRBV10-2 and TRBJ2-1, with 13 bases aligning to TRBD2. CDR3 length: 16 amino acids. V dropped 2 bases and J dropped 4; count of bases not matched to a gene: 2. Germline lookup yields CDR1 WSHSY and CDR2 SAAADI. The CDR3 DNA sequence: TGCGCCAGCAGTGAGCCGGGACTAGCGGGATACAATGAGCAGTTCTTC. Protein sequence: CASSEPGLAGYNEQFF.

V and J are TRBV4-2 and TRBJ2-7, with D unresolved. There are 15 residues in the CDR3. Germline CDR1 reads LGHNA; CDR2 reads YNFKEQ. Deletions cut 1 base from V and 4 bases from J, with 14 bases between. The CDR3 sequence: CASSQVRSSQYEQYF. The CDR3 DNA reads TGTGCCAGCAGCCAAGTTCGTAGTAGCCAGTACGAGCAGTACTTC.

The CDR3 coding sequence is TGTGCCAGCAGTTTGGGGGCTAGCGGGAGGAGAGATACGCAGTATTTT. Translated: CASSLGASGRRDTQYF. The gene calls are TRBV7-3 and TRBJ2-3; 11 nucleotides match TRBD2. V was clipped by 6 bases and J by 5 bases; unmatched bases: 10. Per germline, CDR1 SGHTA and CDR2 FQGTGA. There are 16 residues in the CDR3.

The CDR3 bases are TGTGCCTGGAGTCCCCACAGGGAAAGACCCTACGAGCAGTACTTC. Its translation: CAWSPHRERPYEQYF. This chain joins TRBV30 and TRBJ2-7, with TRBD1 as a possible D gene (6 bases). The CDR3 is 15 residues long. From germline, CDR1 is GTSNPN and CDR2 SVGIG (reference sequence). The V end lost 2 bases, the J end lost 2 bases, and 16 bases lay between the germline ends. Supplemented by reference TRBV30 and TRBJ2-7, the full variable domain reads SQTIHQWPATLVQPVGSPLSLECTVEGTSNPNLYWYRQAAGRGLQLLFYSVGIGQISSEVPQNLSASRPQDRQFILSSKKLLLSDSGFYLCAWSPHRERPYEQYFGPGTRLTVT.

The chain has TRBV7-9 and TRBJ2-4; D is perhaps TRBD1 or TRBD2 (6 bases each). V lost 2 bases and J lost 6, with 11 bases in between. This CDR3 region has 14 residues. Germline CDR1 reads SEHNR; CDR2 reads FQNEAQ (reference sequence). The CDR3 coding sequence is TGTGCCAGCAGCTTACTACAGGGAGGAAACATTCAGTACTTC. Translated, it gives CASSLLQGGNIQYF.

The chain employs TRBV11-3 and TRBJ2-7; perhaps D is TRBD1 or TRBD2 (5 bases each). The germline V and J ends were trimmed by 4 bases and 0 bases, with 19 bases remaining between them. The CDR3 extends over 17 amino acids. Germline values: CDR1 SGHNT, CDR2 YENEEA. CDR3 residues: CASSSRLGTVSSYEQYF. The CDR3 DNA follows: TGTGCCAGCAGCTCGAGACTTGGGACGGTAAGCTCCTACGAGCAGTACTTC. The whole variable domain, filled in from reference TRBV11-3 and TRBJ2-7, reads EAGVVQSPRYKIIEKKQPVAFWCNPISGHNTLYWYLQNLGQGPELLIRYENEEAVDDSQLPKDRFSAERLKGVDSTLKIQPAELGDSAVYLCASSSRLGTVSSYEQYFGPGTRLTVT.

This chain uses TRBV28 with TRBJ2-1, with 7 positions matching TRBD1. The germline V gene encodes CDR1 MDHEN and CDR2 SYDVKM. There are 13 residues in the CDR3. V lost 3 bases, J lost 7 bases, and 3 bases stayed unmatched. DNA for the CDR3: TGTGCCAGCAGTTTGGGACAGCCTAATGAGCAGTTCTTC. Translated, it gives CASSLGQPNEQFF.

The chain has TRBV27 and TRBJ2-3; 12 bases are shared with TRBD2. The CDR3 covers 13 residues. Germline lookup yields CDR1 MNHEY and CDR2 SMNVEV (reference sequence). V gave up 9 bases and J gave up 4 bases; unmatched junction bases: 2. CDR3 amino acids: CASTSGRPDTQYF. The CDR3 DNA reads as TGTGCCAGTACTAGCGGGAGGCCAGATACGCAGTATTTT.

The chain joins TRBV27 to TRBJ2-1, with TRBD2 matching over 7 bases. This CDR3 comprises 14 residues. V lost 7 bases to trimming and J lost 9 bases; unmatched junction nucleotides: 12. Germline V lookup: CDR1 MNHEY, CDR2 SMNVEV (reference sequence). The CDR3 spells CASKGGAPGGEQFF. CDR3 in DNA: TGTGCCAGCAAAGGAGGCGCGCCGGGGGGTGAGCAGTTCTTC.